One and the same sample provided the 13 T cell receptor beta chains below, sequenced in a study of long-term antiretroviral therapy in people with HIV. At survey level, the immunoSEQ assay was run in its v3.0 version. Produced via immunoSEQ multiplex PCR; TCRdb's table is partial and in-frame only. Here the sample spans approximately 15,000 clones, over 75% being singletons. Specimen: unsorted PBMCs, collected 0.1 years before starting antiretroviral therapy. These receptors all stem from a man aged 18 to 30 with HIV.

This clone was counted a single time. The V and J genes are TRBV7-6 and TRBJ1-4; TRBD1 aligns across 8 bases. This CDR3 contains 15 residues. Germline loops: CDR1 SGHVS, CDR2 FNYEAQ. The trim removed 6 bases at V and 3 bases at J, leaving 6 bases unmatched. The CDR3 is CASRRDRGSNEKLFF. The CDR3 region has the DNA TGTGCCAGCAGGCGCGACAGGGGTTCTAATGAAAAACTGTTTTTT.

The genes are TRBV5-1 and TRBJ1-1, with a weak D call TRBD1 (5 bases). Germline values: CDR1 SGHRS, CDR2 YFSETQ. Trimming pared 2 bases from V and 7 bases from J, leaving 9 bases between. CDR3 size: 12 residues. The CDR3 DNA reads as TGCGCCAGCAGCTTTGGGGGGGGTGAAGCTTTCTTT. Its translation: CASSFGGGEAFF. Based on the CDR3 plus reference TRBV5-1 and TRBJ1-1, the full variable domain is KAGVTQTPRYLIKTRGQQVTLSCSPISGHRSVSWYQQTPGQGLQFLFEYFSETQRNKGNFPGRFSGRQFSNSRSEMNVSTLELGDSALYLCASSFGGGEAFFGQGTRLTVV.

The CDR3 spells CASSDSTSYNEQFF. The CDR3 DNA reads as TGTGCCAGCAGTGACTCGACATCCTACAATGAGCAGTTCTTC. This chain connects TRBV6-4 to TRBJ2-1; D remains ambiguous. The CDR3 is 14 amino acids. V was shortened by 0 bases and J by 1 base, with 4 bases between the two germline ends. CDR1 and CDR2 from the germline V gene are MRHNA and SNTAGT.

The chain joins TRBV28 to TRBJ2-7, with TRBD1 identical over 12 bases. With V trimmed by 6 bases and J by 0 bases, 21 bases remained unmatched. CDR3 length: 21 residues. Germline-derived CDR1 and CDR2 are MDHEN and SYDVKM. This CDR3 is CASRSRGGTGGPRSLSYEQYF. CDR3 nucleotides: TGTGCCAGCAGGAGCCGGGGGGGGACAGGGGGCCCTAGGTCCCTCTCCTACGAGCAGTACTTC.

The chain couples TRBV6-5 to TRBJ2-2; unclear D gene. V lost 3 bases to trimming and J lost 6 bases, with 8 bases between them. From germline, CDR1 is MNHEY and CDR2 SVGAGI. The CDR3 totals 13 residues. The CDR3 DNA is TGTGCCAGCAGTTATGGGTGGTCCGGGGAGCTGTTTTTT. Translating it yields CASSYGWSGELFF.

This sequence joins TRBV28 and TRBJ1-3; 8 bases match TRBD1. Germline lookup yields CDR1 MDHEN and CDR2 SYDVKM. The V and J ends lost 6 bases and 0 bases, in that order; junction bases with no gene match: 7. CDR3 length: 16 residues. The CDR3 DNA reads as TGTGCCAGCAGAACAGGGGGAGGCTACTCTGGAAACACCATATATTTT. It encodes CASRTGGGYSGNTIYF.

V is TRBV4-3 and J is TRBJ2-4, with D hard to call. V was trimmed by 0 bases and J by 0 bases, leaving 9 bases between them. Germline V gives CDR1 LGHNA, CDR2 YSLEER. The CDR3 covers 16 residues. CDR3 protein: CASSQELAEAKNIQYF. The CDR3 nucleotides read TGCGCCAGCAGCCAAGAGTTAGCCGAAGCCAAAAACATTCAGTACTTC.

V is TRBV7-2 and J is TRBJ2-1; tentatively, D is TRBD1 or TRBD2 (5 bases each). CDR1 is SGHTA and CDR2 is FQGNSA in the germline V gene. V lost 8 bases to trimming and J lost 6 bases, with 20 bases between them. The CDR3 has 15 residues. CDR3 residues: CASAFRPGGGNEQFF. The CDR3 DNA sequence: TGTGCCAGCGCCTTCCGCCCGGGTGGGGGCAATGAGCAGTTCTTC.

The chain couples TRBV7-7 to TRBJ2-6; D is ambiguous. The ends were cut back, 5 bases at V and 5 bases at J, with 13 bases in the middle. The germline gives CDR1 SSHAT, CDR2 FNYEAQ (reference sequence). This CDR3 has 15 residues. The CDR3 here is CASSHAQSRANVLTF. In nucleotides, the CDR3 is TGTGCCAGCAGCCACGCACAAAGTCGGGCCAACGTCCTGACTTTC.

The chain is built from TRBV27 and TRBJ1-5; no clear D. Trimming shortened V by 10 bases and J by 3 bases, and 19 bases separated the two germline ends. The CDR3 loop spans 15 amino acids. Germline V lookup: CDR1 MNHEY, CDR2 SMNVEV (reference sequence). CDR3 sequence: CANDRPTRHNQPQHF. The CDR3 region has the DNA TGTGCCAACGACCGCCCCACTAGGCACAATCAGCCCCAGCATTTT.

This clone turned up a few times. This chain connects TRBV7-9 to TRBJ1-2, with TRBD1 as a possible D gene (5 bases). V lost 4 bases and J lost 4, with 10 bases in between. This CDR3 region has 13 residues. The germline CDR1 and CDR2 sequences are SEHNR and FQNEAQ (reference sequence). The CDR3 sequence: CASSSGVSYGYTF. The CDR3 bases are TGTGCCAGCAGCTCGGGGGTCAGCTATGGCTACACCTTC.

This chain uses TRBV6-6 with TRBJ2-3, with a weak D call TRBD2 (6 bases). V lost 2 bases, J lost 2 bases, and 14 bases lay in between. The germline CDR1 and CDR2 sequences are MNHNY and SVGAGI (reference sequence). CDR3 length: 16 residues. In DNA, the CDR3 is TGTGCCAGCAGTTACGTACCGGGGGACTTCACAGATACGCAGTATTTT. Protein sequence: CASSYVPGDFTDTQYF.

The chain links TRBV4-3 to TRBJ2-2; D is undetermined. V was clipped by 0 bases and J by 3 bases, with 2 bases between them. The germline gives CDR1 LGHNA, CDR2 YSLEER. The CDR3 is 13 amino acids. The CDR3, as DNA: TGCGCCAGCAGCCAAGACTACACCGGGGAGCTGTTTTTT. Encoded protein: CASSQDYTGELFF.